One sample yielded the 2 T cell receptor beta chains listed below, sequenced in a study of radiation and T cells in renal cell carcinoma. The assay was immunoSEQ multiplex PCR, and TCRdb's table has in-frame clones only and misses some. The sample holds roughly 28,000 clones, about 84% seen once. The time point is: blood 2 weeks post-SBRT. Treatment reported: 15 Gy SBRT to primary tumor, nephrectomy 4 weeks later. The sample was blood, taken from a patient whose treatment included radiotherapy and nephrectomy. The receptors shown here come from a man in his 60s with renal cell carcinoma.

The chain carries TRBV18 and TRBJ2-7; the D is unclear. The CDR3 extends over 13 amino acids. The V gene's germline CDR1 is KGHSH and CDR2 LQKENI. The V gene lost 3 bases and the J gene lost 0 bases, with 6 bases spanning the gap. The CDR3: CASSPTSSYEQYF. The CDR3 nucleotides read TGTGCCAGCTCACCCACCAGCTCCTACGAGCAGTACTTC.

The chain couples TRBV15 to TRBJ1-1; weak D call: TRBD1 (5 bases). Trimming stripped 1 base from V and 11 bases from J, with 11 bases between. The germline gives CDR1 LNHNV, CDR2 YYDKDF (reference sequence). This CDR3 comprises 12 residues. The chain's CDR3 is CATSRAGAGAFF. Written as DNA, the CDR3 is TGTGCCACCAGCAGAGCCGGGGCTGGGGCTTTCTTT.